A selection of T cell receptor beta chains follows, all from one sample in a study of shared clonotypes between healthy human individuals. Measured with immunoSEQ multiplex PCR; TCRdb has only the in-frame clones, and not every one. The sample lists 2 million to 3 million clones; over 85% were seen once. Input material: naive CD4+ T cells from PBMCs. Every receptor here comes from a man between 18 and 35 years old in good health. Some clones in this sample may be carry-over from other donors' samples. Each CDR3 is given with its conserved first and last residue. Fields, in order: CDR3 protein, CDR3 DNA, clone size, D gene, V gene, J gene. The D gene is left open where the match is weak. Rows may omit the clone size; those that give it use once, few, many or a size class.

CAISESRGSQPQHF	TGTGCCATCAGTGAGTCGAGGGGGAGTCAGCCCCAGCATTTT	.	.	TRBV10-3	TRBJ1-5
CASSVEGAPGNTIYF	TGTGCCAGCAGCGTAGAGGGGGCTCCGGGAAACACCATATATTTT	.	TRBD1	TRBV9	TRBJ1-3
CASSLEGQGYEQFF	TGTGCCAGCAGTTTAGAGGGACAGGGTTATGAGCAGTTCTTC	.	TRBD1	TRBV28	TRBJ2-1
CASTPRYEQYF	TGTGCCAGTACCCCACGCTACGAGCAGTACTTC	once	.	TRBV19	TRBJ2-7
CASSHNQREPQETQYF	TGTGCCAGCAGCCATAACCAGCGGGAGCCCCAAGAGACCCAGTACTTC	.	TRBD2	TRBV11-2	TRBJ2-5
CASSFNPFTYGYTF	TGCGCCAGCAGCTTCAACCCATTTACCTATGGCTACACCTTC	.	.	TRBV5-1	TRBJ1-2
CASSLGTSGRLEGFF	TGCGCCAGCAGCCTCGGGACTAGCGGGAGGCTTGAGGGGTTCTTC	.	TRBD2	TRBV5-1	TRBJ2-1
CATSRDRGGYTF	TGTGCCACCAGCAGGGACAGGGGAGGCTACACCTTC	.	TRBD1	TRBV15	TRBJ1-2
CASNPTQGSYEQYF	TGCGCCAGCAACCCTACCCAGGGCTCCTACGAGCAGTACTTC	.	.	TRBV5-1	TRBJ2-7
CASSLKGLSGELFF	TGTGCCAGCAGCTTAAAGGGGCTTTCCGGGGAGCTGTTTTTT	.	.	TRBV7-2	TRBJ2-2
CASSQVRGGPLNQETQYF	TGCGCCAGCAGCCAAGTGAGGGGAGGGCCGCTAAACCAAGAGACCCAGTACTTC	.	TRBD2	TRBV4-1	TRBJ2-5
CASSYSRRSYEQYF	TGTGCCAGCAGTTACTCCAGGCGGTCCTACGAGCAGTACTTC	.	.	TRBV6-5	TRBJ2-7
CSVSDRGFDYGYTF	TGCAGCGTATCGGACAGGGGATTCGACTATGGCTACACCTTC	.	TRBD1	TRBV29-1	TRBJ1-2
CASMLASGSYEQYF	TGCGCCAGCATGTTGGCTAGCGGGAGCTACGAGCAGTACTTC	.	TRBD2	TRBV10-2	TRBJ2-7
CASSFGRVRNSPLHF	TGTGCCAGCAGTTTCGGAAGGGTACGAAATTCACCCCTCCACTTT	.	.	TRBV27	TRBJ1-6
CASSRSRAENTEAFF	TGCGCCAGCAGCCGTTCCAGGGCGGAGAACACTGAAGCTTTCTTT	.	.	TRBV4-3	TRBJ1-1
CASSYSRSTDTQYF	TGTGCCAGCAGTTACTCAAGGAGCACAGATACGCAGTATTTT	.	.	TRBV6-6	TRBJ2-3
CASSFTLQGDPGNTIYF	TGCGCCAGCAGCTTTACACTACAGGGGGATCCTGGAAACACCATATATTTT	.	TRBD1	TRBV5-1	TRBJ1-3
CASTPLAFPNTGELFF	TGTGCCAGCACTCCCTTAGCGTTCCCGAACACCGGGGAGCTGTTTTTT	once	.	TRBV28	TRBJ2-2
CASSLVGGKLFF	TGTGCCAGCAGCTTAGTAGGGGGAAAACTGTTTTTT	.	.	TRBV7-2	TRBJ1-4
CASSRGGTQYF	TGTGCCAGCAGCCGAGGAGGTACGCAGTATTTT	.	.	TRBV11-1	TRBJ2-3
CASSSKPGANTEAFF	TGCGCCAGCAGCTCGAAGCCGGGAGCGAACACTGAAGCTTTCTTT	.	.	TRBV5-1	TRBJ1-1
CASSPDWRGTIYF	TGTGCCAGCTCACCAGACTGGCGTGGCACCATATATTTT	.	.	TRBV18	TRBJ1-3
CSVQWTPEKLFF	TGCAGCGTGCAATGGACTCCTGAAAAACTGTTTTTT	.	.	TRBV29-1	TRBJ1-4
CASSQDVGSFYEQFF	TGTGCCAGCAGCCAAGATGTCGGGAGCTTTTATGAGCAGTTCTTC	.	.	TRBV4-2	TRBJ2-1
CSVVLAGGPRYNEQFF	TGCAGCGTTGTCCTAGCGGGAGGGCCAAGATACAATGAGCAGTTCTTC	.	TRBD2	TRBV29-1	TRBJ2-1
CASSVTHGRGELFF	TGTGCCAGCAGCGTGACCCACGGGAGGGGGGAGCTGTTTTTT	.	TRBD2	TRBV7-2	TRBJ2-2
CASSFFRANAEAFF	TGTGCCAGCAGTTTTTTCAGGGCGAACGCTGAAGCTTTCTTT	.	.	TRBV28	TRBJ1-1